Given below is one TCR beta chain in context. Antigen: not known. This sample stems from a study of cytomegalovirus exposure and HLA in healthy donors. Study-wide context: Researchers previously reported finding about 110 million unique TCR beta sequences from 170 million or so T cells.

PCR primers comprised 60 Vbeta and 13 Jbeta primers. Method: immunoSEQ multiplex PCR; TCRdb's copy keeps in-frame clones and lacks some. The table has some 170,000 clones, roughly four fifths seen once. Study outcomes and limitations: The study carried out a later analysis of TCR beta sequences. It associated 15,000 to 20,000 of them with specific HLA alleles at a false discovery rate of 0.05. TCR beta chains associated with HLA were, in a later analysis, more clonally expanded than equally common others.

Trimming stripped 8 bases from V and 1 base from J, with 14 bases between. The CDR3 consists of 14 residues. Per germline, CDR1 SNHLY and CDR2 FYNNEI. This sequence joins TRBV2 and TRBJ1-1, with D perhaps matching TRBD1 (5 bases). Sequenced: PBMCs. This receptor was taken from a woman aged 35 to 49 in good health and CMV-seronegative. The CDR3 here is CASLRQNQNTEAFF. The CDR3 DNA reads TGTGCCAGCCTCAGACAGAACCAGAACACTGAAGCTTTCTTT. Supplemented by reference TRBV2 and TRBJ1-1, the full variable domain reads EPEVTQTPSHQVTQMGQEVILRCVPISNHLYFYWYRQILGQKVEFLVSFYNNEISEKSEIFDDQFSVERPDGSNFTLKIRSTKLEDSAMYFCASLRQNQNTEAFFGQGTRLTVV.